These 19 T cell receptor beta chains were sequenced from one sample in a study of metastatic and nonmetastatic thyroid tumors. TCRdb re-clonotyped the PCR reads through MiXCR. The repertoire holds approximately 38,000 clones, with roughly a quarter as singletons. Patients had received no treatment of any kind before thyroid surgery. Sequenced material: blood. These receptors came from a female donor with papillary thyroid cancer or a benign thyroid nodule (not recorded which). Some clones in this sample may be carry-over from other donors' samples.

This clone was picked up many times. The chain combines TRBV5-6 with TRBJ2-3; 9 bases match TRBD1. This CDR3 spans 16 amino acids. The trim removed 4 bases at V and 0 bases at J, leaving 6 bases unmatched. CDR1 is SGHDT, CDR2 YYEEEE, per germline. As DNA, the CDR3 is TGTGCCAGCAGCCTTCGACAGGGGGGAAGCACAGATACGCAGTATTTT. Its translation is CASSLRQGGSTDTQYF. The variable domain in full, with the rest retrieved from reference TRBV5-6 and TRBJ2-3, is DAGVTQSPTHLIKTRGQQVTLRCSPKSGHDTVSWYQQALGQGPQFIFQYYEEEERQRGNFPDRFSGHQFPNYSSELNVNALLLGDSALYLCASSLRQGGSTDTQYFGPGTRLTVL.

This clone is deemed medium-sized. CDR3 nucleotide sequence: TGTGCCAGCAGTTATGATGGTTTCGGGGAGCTGTTTTTT. This translates into CASSYDGFGELFF. J is TRBJ2-2 and V is TRBV6-5; D ambiguous. This CDR3 region has 13 residues. With 3 bases removed from V and 7 bases from J, the gap between germline ends came to 9 bases. CDR1 MNHEY and CDR2 SVGAGI come from the germline V gene.

This clone was counted ten times or more. This could be a read error, since a much larger clone is one nucleotide away. The chain employs TRBV5-1 and TRBJ2-7, with a possible D match to TRBD2 (5 bases). The CDR3 runs 14 residues. Germline CDR1 SGHRS, CDR2 YFSETQ. The V gene lost 0 bases and the J gene lost 6 bases, with 13 bases spanning the gap. CDR3: CASSLDGLVGEQYF. CDR3 sequence (DNA): TGCGCCAGCAGCTTGGATGGACTGGTCGGCGAGCAGTACTTC.

This clone occurred many times. The chain links TRBV19 to TRBJ2-2; possible D gene TRBD1, 5 bases. Trimming removed 2 bases from V and 5 bases from J, with 6 bases in between. CDR1 and CDR2 from the germline V gene are LNHDA and SQIVND (reference sequence). The CDR3 totals 13 residues. The CDR3 sequence: CASSIKGTGELFF. CDR3 DNA: TGTGCCAGTAGTATAAAGGGGACCGGGGAGCTGTTTTTT. The full variable domain, with the rest looked up from reference TRBV19 and TRBJ2-2, is DGGITQSPKYLFRKEGQNVTLSCEQNLNHDAMYWYRQDPGQGLRLIYYSQIVNDFQKGDIAEGYSVSREKKESFPLTVTSAQKNPTAFYLCASSIKGTGELFFGEGSRLTVL.

Sample share makes this clone medium-sized. CDR3 sequence reads: CASRTGTPETGELFF. CDR3 coding DNA: TGTGCCAGCAGGACCGGGACCCCCGAAACCGGGGAGCTGTTTTTT. The chain links TRBV6-2 or TRBV6-3 to TRBJ2-2, with D tentatively TRBD1 or TRBD2 (5 bases each). CDR3 size: 15 residues. Germline V gives CDR1 MNHEY, CDR2 SVGEGT. V dropped 6 bases and J dropped 5 bases, with 16 bases sitting between them.

In its sample, this clone was seen many times. A much larger clone lies one base from this, so it may be a read error. The chain is built from TRBV11-2 and TRBJ2-3, with D unresolved. The J call may be incorrect, as the DNA end agrees better with TRBJ1-5. The CDR3 is made up of 15 amino acids. From germline, CDR1 is SGHAT and CDR2 FQNNGV. Written as DNA, the CDR3 is TGTGCCAGCAGCTCTCGGGCTAGCGGGTTAGATACGCAGCATTTT. It specifies CASSSRASGLDTQHF.

This clone was counted many times. The V and J genes are TRBV20-1 and TRBJ2-3; perhaps D is TRBD1 or TRBD2 (6 bases each). Germline V gene lookup returns CDR1 DFQATT and CDR2 SNEGSKA (reference sequence). The length of the CDR3 is 13 residues. CDR3 region: CSAPGGSTDTQYF. The DNA of the CDR3 is TGCAGCGCCCCCGGGGGCTCCACAGATACGCAGTATTTT.

V usage is TRBV11-1 and J usage is TRBJ2-1; D possibly corresponds to TRBD1 (5 bases). The germline CDR1 and CDR2 sequences are SGHAT and FQDESV (reference sequence). Trimming pared 4 bases from V and 5 bases from J, leaving 15 bases between. The CDR3 spans 15 residues. CDR3 sequence (DNA): TGTGCCAGCAGCTCACCCCGCCAGGGAAACAATGAGCAGTTCTTC. This gives the protein CASSSPRQGNNEQFF.

This clone was seen ten or more times. V and J are TRBV20-1 and TRBJ2-7; 7 bases are a match to TRBD1. The length of the CDR3 is 20 residues. Germline V gene sequence: CDR1 DFQATT, CDR2 SNEGSKA (reference sequence). The V gene end was trimmed by 5 bases and the J gene end by 4 bases; junction bases not matched to a gene: 29. CDR3 nucleotides: TGCAGTGCTCAATATGCCTCTGTATTGAATCCCGGGACAGAGACTTACGAGCAGTACTTC. Its protein product is CSAQYASVLNPGTETYEQYF.

This clone was counted ten times or more. V gene TRBV28 combines with J gene TRBJ2-1; no clear D gene. V dropped 1 base and J dropped 7 bases, with 5 bases sitting between them. CDR1 is MDHEN and CDR2 is SYDVKM in the germline V gene. The CDR3 is 12 amino acids. The CDR3 coding sequence is TGTGCCAGCAGTTTATATAGGAATGAGCAGTTCTTC. This translates into CASSLYRNEQFF.

The table lists this clone with many counts. The CDR3 nucleotides are TGTATCAGCGGAGGGTCCCAGGTGAGGGGGGCAACTAATGAAAAACTGTTTTTT. Translation gives CISGGSQVRGATNEKLFF. The V gene is TRBV28, the J gene TRBJ1-4; D might be TRBD1 (6 bases). Germline V gene data show CDR1 as MDHEN and CDR2 as SYDVKM. The CDR3 spans 18 residues.

This clone was seen repeatedly, ten times or more. This could be a read error, since a much larger clone is one nucleotide away. This chain uses TRBV7-2 with TRBJ2-2, with 12 bases matching TRBD2. CDR3 size: 19 residues. With 6 bases clipped from V and 2 bases from J, the junction kept 13 bases outside the gene matches. Germline assignment: CDR1 SGHTA and CDR2 FQGNSA. The DNA for the CDR3 is TGTGCCAGCAGATGGGGACCTGAGACTAGCGGGAGAAACACCGGGGAGCTGTTTTTT. This gives the protein CASRWGPETSGRNTGELFF.

This clone turned up a few times. The genes are TRBV5-1 and TRBJ2-1; possible D gene TRBD2, 7 bases. V was clipped by 5 bases and J by 4 bases, with 19 bases between them. The CDR3 spans 16 residues. From germline, CDR1 is SGHRS and CDR2 YFSETQ. CDR3 sequence reads: CASRGGVVGNYNEQFF. Written as DNA, the CDR3 is TGCGCCAGCAGAGGGGGGGTGGTCGGGAATTACAATGAGCAGTTCTTC. Using reference TRBV5-1 and TRBJ2-1 for the parts outside the CDR3, the full variable domain is KAGVTQTPRYLIKTRGQQVTLSCSPISGHRSVSWYQQTPGQGLQFLFEYFSETQRNKGNFPGRFSGRQFSNSRSEMNVSTLELGDSALYLCASRGGVVGNYNEQFFGPGTRLTVL.

This clone has a count of ten or more. This sequence joins TRBV7-9 and TRBJ1-5, with 9 bases identical to TRBD1. The length of the CDR3 is 14 residues. The V gene's germline CDR1 is SEHNR and CDR2 FQNEAQ (reference sequence). The V segment lost 6 bases and the J segment 4 bases; nucleotides outside the gene matches: 4. In DNA form, the CDR3 reads TGTGCCAGCAGACGGACAGGGGCAAATCAGCCCCAGCATTTT. Amino acid sequence: CASRRTGANQPQHF.

The rearrangement links TRBV7-2 to TRBJ1-1; a possible D gene is TRBD1 (5 bases). Germline loops: CDR1 SGHTA, CDR2 FQGNSA. Trimming took off 4 bases at V and 1 base at J, with 13 bases between the two ends. The CDR3 has 15 residues. The CDR3 DNA follows: TGTGCCAGCAGCTCGAGGTTTGGGGGGAACACTGAAGCTTTCTTT. Translating it yields CASSSRFGGNTEAFF.

As to this clone: Compared with germline, one end of the junction differs, possibly owing to a read error. This chain links TRBV19 with TRBJ1-2; no firm D call. Germline V gene data show CDR1 as LNHDA and CDR2 as SQIVND (reference sequence). The CDR3 has 14 residues. The CDR3 DNA is TGTACCAGCCGAGGAAAGACCCGAGAATATGGCCACACCTTC. Translated, it gives CTSRGKTREYGHTF.

The chain carries TRBV11-2 and TRBJ2-3; D is unclear. Deletions cut 5 bases from V and 4 bases from J, with 16 bases between. The CDR3 is made up of 15 amino acids. Looked up from germline, CDR1 is SGHAT and CDR2 is FQNNGV. The DNA of the CDR3 is TGTGCCAGCAGCCCAGAGGCCCCTAGGGCAGATACGCAGTATTTT. Residues: CASSPEAPRADTQYF.

This clone was counted at least ten times. The chain carries TRBV3-1 and TRBJ2-1; TRBD2 might be the D (6 bases). This CDR3 has 15 amino acids. Germline values: CDR1 LGHDT, CDR2 YNNKEL (reference sequence). V dropped 0 bases and J dropped 6 bases, with 12 bases sitting between them. The CDR3 loop is CASSQDRRVANEQFF. The CDR3 DNA is TGTGCCAGCAGCCAAGACCGGAGGGTGGCCAATGAGCAGTTCTTC.

The J gene is TRBJ2-1, the V gene TRBV14; unclear D gene. CDR3 length equals 12 residues. Germline lookup yields CDR1 SGHDN and CDR2 FVKESK. V lost 3 bases and J 12 bases, leaving 12 bases between the germline ends. The CDR3 spells CASSQCGATQFF. The CDR3, as DNA: TGTGCCAGCAGCCAGTGCGGAGCTACGCAGTTCTTC.